The 19 T cell receptor beta chains listed next were all sequenced from one sample in a study of blood T cell repertoires in COVID-19. Produced via immunoSEQ multiplex PCR; TCRdb's table is partial and in-frame only. Found here are more than 100,000 clones, around 81% of them singletons; the top ten hold 2.3%. Material for sequencing was peripheral blood. The receptors derive from a man between 65 and 80 years old with acute or convalescent COVID-19.

The chain combines TRBV4-3 with TRBJ2-7; 10 nucleotides line up with TRBD1. The J segment lost 2 bases and the V segment lost 6 bases, leaving 4 bases of the junction unmatched. The CDR3 is made up of 14 amino acids. Germline V gene lookup returns CDR1 LGHNA and CDR2 YSLEER. This chain's CDR3 is CASSPGTGAYEQYF. CDR3 bases: TGCGCCAGCAGTCCCGGGACAGGGGCCTACGAGCAGTACTTC.

The chain carries TRBV5-5 and TRBJ1-2, with no clear D. The CDR3 contains 12 residues. Trimming removed 4 bases at V and 4 bases at J, with 8 bases between. Germline V lookup: CDR1 SGHKS, CDR2 YYEKEE (reference sequence). CDR3 residues: CASSRDTYGYTF. In DNA, the CDR3 is TGTGCCAGCAGCCGTGACACCTATGGCTACACCTTC.

The chain carries TRBV4-3 and TRBJ1-1; D uncertain. The CDR3 loop spans 15 amino acids. Germline V CDR1 and CDR2: LGHNA, YSLEER. V lost 0 bases and J lost 9, with 17 bases in between. DNA for the CDR3: TGCGCCAGCAGCCAAGATGAATTCGCGGCAGCACAAGCTTTCTTT. Encoded protein: CASSQDEFAAAQAFF.

The V gene is TRBV3-1 (or the pseudogene TRBV3-2), the J gene TRBJ1-1; TRBD1 is a possible D gene (5 bases). Trimming shortened V by 1 base and J by 0 bases, and 9 bases separated the two germline ends. The CDR3 is 15 residues long. Per germline, CDR1 LGHDT and CDR2 YNNKEL (reference sequence). The CDR3: CASSQGGPMNTEAFF. For the CDR3, the DNA is TGTGCCAGCAGCCAAGGGGGCCCAATGAACACTGAAGCTTTCTTT.

The V gene is TRBV4-1, the J gene TRBJ1-4, with D possibly being TRBD1 (5 bases). V shed 4 bases and J shed 4 bases, with 10 bases lying between them. The CDR3 spans 14 residues. The germline V gene encodes CDR1 MGHRA and CDR2 YSYEKL. CDR3: CASSLDSFNEKLFF. The CDR3 nucleotides are TGCGCCAGCAGCCTTGACAGTTTTAATGAAAAACTGTTTTTT.

The V gene is TRBV9, the J gene TRBJ2-7, with 7 bases identical to TRBD2. Germline values: CDR1 SGDLS, CDR2 YYNGEE. V trimming: 4 bases; J trimming: 1 base; junction bases outside the gene matches: 8. This CDR3 comprises 15 residues. In DNA, the CDR3 is TGTGCCAGCAGCTCCGCCGGGGGGTGGTCCTACGAGCAGTACTTC. Its protein product is CASSSAGGWSYEQYF.

This chain uses TRBV2 with TRBJ1-4, with 8 positions matching TRBD1. V was clipped by 4 bases and J by 0 bases; unmatched bases: 4. CDR3 length equals 16 residues. Germline V gives CDR1 SNHLY, CDR2 FYNNEI. The CDR3 is CASSAPGGATNEKLFF. CDR3 sequence (DNA): TGTGCCAGCAGTGCCCCAGGGGGCGCAACTAATGAAAAACTGTTTTTT.

The gene calls are TRBV30 and TRBJ1-6; D might be TRBD1 (6 bases). The CDR3 runs 14 residues. The germline V gene encodes CDR1 GTSNPN and CDR2 SVGIG (reference sequence). V gave up 4 bases and J gave up 5 bases, with 12 bases separating them. The CDR3 DNA follows: TGTGCCTGGACCCCCCGGGACAATAATTCACCCCTCCACTTT. Protein: CAWTPRDNNSPLHF.

V and J are TRBV12-5 and TRBJ1-1, with D tentatively TRBD1 (5 bases). The V and J ends lost 0 bases and 0 bases respectively, with 11 bases between them. The germline CDR1 and CDR2 sequences are LGHNT and FRNRAP. The CDR3 spans 16 residues. The CDR3 nucleotides are TGTGCTAGTGGTTTGGTCCTTGGGACTTTGAACACTGAAGCTTTCTTT. The encoded protein is CASGLVLGTLNTEAFF.

J is TRBJ2-6 and V is TRBV2; D might be TRBD1 (5 bases). The germline V gene has CDR1 SNHLY and CDR2 FYNNEI. This CDR3 spans 11 amino acids. Deletions cut 4 bases from V and 12 bases from J, with 7 bases between. CDR3 in amino acids: CASSGGGVLTF. The CDR3 region has the DNA TGTGCCAGCAGTGGGGGCGGCGTCCTGACTTTC. Looking up the rest from reference TRBV2 and TRBJ2-6 gives the full variable domain: EPEVTQTPSHQVTQMGQEVILRCVPISNHLYFYWYRQILGQKVEFLVSFYNNEISEKSEIFDDQFSVERPDGSNFTLKIRSTKLEDSAMYFCASSGGGVLTFGAGSRLTVL.

V is TRBV27 and J is TRBJ1-6; D gene unclear. Trimming stripped 5 bases from V and 0 bases from J, with 11 bases between. Per the germline V gene, CDR1 is MNHEY and CDR2 is SMNVEV (reference sequence). This CDR3 spans 16 amino acids. DNA for the CDR3: TGTGCCAGCAGTGCGGGCAGGAGCTCCTATAATTCACCCCTCCACTTT. As protein: CASSAGRSSYNSPLHF.

This clone was recorded a few times. The chain carries TRBV2 and TRBJ1-4; tentative D call: TRBD1 (5 bases). There are 14 residues in the CDR3. Germline V gene data show CDR1 as SNHLY and CDR2 as FYNNEI. Between the trimmed V and J ends, which lost 5 bases and 5 bases, there was a span of 12 bases. CDR3 sequence (DNA): TGTGCCAGCAGTTCGGGACGGGGGAATGAAAAACTGTTTTTT. Translation: CASSSGRGNEKLFF.

The chain joins TRBV19 to TRBJ1-3; 10 nucleotides align to TRBD1. There are 17 residues in the CDR3. CDR1 is LNHDA, CDR2 SQIVND, per germline (reference sequence). V dropped 4 bases and J dropped 2; count of bases not matched to a gene: 8. The CDR3 is CASSTIPGTGAGNTIYF. The CDR3 nucleotides read TGTGCCAGTAGTACCATACCAGGGACAGGGGCTGGAAACACCATATATTTT.

The chain combines TRBV5-4 with TRBJ2-5, with 7 positions matching TRBD1. CDR3 size: 16 residues. The V segment lost 4 bases and the J segment 4 bases; nucleotides outside the gene matches: 13. Per the germline V gene, CDR1 is SGHNT and CDR2 is YYREEE (reference sequence). CDR3 DNA sequence: TGTGCCAGCAGCCTGGCTCCGGGACAGTCGCGAGAGACCCAGTACTTC. It codes for CASSLAPGQSRETQYF.

This clone has just one count. The chain couples TRBV4-3 to TRBJ1-6, with D unresolved. Germline V gene lookup returns CDR1 LGHNA and CDR2 YSLEER. Trimming took off 0 bases at V and 8 bases at J, with 8 bases between the two ends. This CDR3 is 14 amino acids long. This chain's CDR3 is CASSQEVADSPLHF. The CDR3 coding sequence is TGCGCCAGCAGCCAAGAAGTTGCGGATTCACCCCTCCACTTT.

The rearrangement links TRBV30 to TRBJ1-5; D possibly corresponds to TRBD1 (5 bases). The CDR3 runs to 15 residues. The V gene's germline CDR1 is GTSNPN and CDR2 SVGIG (reference sequence). Trimming cost V 5 bases and J 0 bases, with 14 bases left between them. The CDR3 DNA sequence: TGTGCCTGGCCTCGACAGCCAGATAGCAATCAGCCCCAGCATTTT. As protein: CAWPRQPDSNQPQHF.

The chain recombines TRBV5-1 with TRBJ2-2; 8 bases agree with TRBD2. V lost 4 bases to trimming and J lost 1 base; unmatched junction nucleotides: 3. The CDR3 runs 15 residues. Germline V gene sequence: CDR1 SGHRS, CDR2 YFSETQ. The CDR3 sequence is CASSHGGVNTGELFF. CDR3 coding DNA: TGCGCCAGCAGCCACGGGGGGGTGAACACCGGGGAGCTGTTTTTT.

The genes are TRBV2 and TRBJ1-1, with a weak D call TRBD1 (5 bases). V was pared by 8 bases and J by 8 bases, with 15 bases between. The CDR3 totals 12 residues. The germline V gene encodes CDR1 SNHLY and CDR2 FYNNEI. Here the CDR3 reads CASGMTVREAFF. CDR3 nucleotides: TGTGCCAGCGGTATGACAGTTAGGGAAGCTTTCTTT.

This clone was observed a single time. The rearrangement links TRBV6-1 to TRBJ1-6, with 8 bases fitting TRBD1. V trimming: 2 bases; J trimming: 12 bases; junction bases outside the gene matches: 9. Germline V gene sequence: CDR1 MNHNS, CDR2 SASEGT. The CDR3 covers 15 residues. CDR3 DNA: TGTGCCAGCAGTGAACGGGGGACAGGTGTCGAACCCCTCCACTTT. Translating it yields CASSERGTGVEPLHF.